The clone carrying this T cell receptor beta chain appeared once. What it binds is unknown. The data originate from a study of T cells in Graves' hyperthyroidism and ophthalmopathy. Study-wide background: The initial diagnosis was the point when peripheral blood was collected, ahead of any treatment. Whole-study findings and limits: The majority of expanded thyroid clonotypes above 0.001 also appeared in blood.

Uncontrolled infection, other autoimmune disease, pregnancy and lactation each barred patients from inclusion. The PBMCs were taken from around 9.1 ml of fresh peripheral blood. The CDR3 has 14 residues. The germline CDR1 and CDR2 sequences are MGHRA and YSYEKL. V lost 0 bases, J lost 10 bases, and 12 bases lay in between. Amplified TCR beta CDR3 regions derived from RNA transcripts. A set of HTBI primers served as the primers for a first-round RT-PCR of the TCR CDR3. A single record per CDR3 protein comes from TCRdb applying MiXCR to the multiplex PCR reads. The table records a few hundred thousand distinct CDR3 sequences, 15% to 18% of them present only once.

The sequence was collected from a woman younger than 35 with Graves' hyperthyroidism. The sample was blood. The rearrangement joins TRBV4-1 to TRBJ1-4; weak D call: TRBD1 (5 bases). The CDR3 here is CASSQDSAGRKLFF. The CDR3 DNA reads TGCGCCAGCAGCCAAGATTCGGCGGGGCGAAAACTGTTTTTT.